The 24 T cell receptor beta chains given below trace back to one sample, sequenced in a study of blood T cell repertoires in COVID-19. Clones were sequenced by immunoSEQ multiplex PCR, and TCRdb holds only the in-frame ones, with some missing. The repertoire includes 170,000 or so clones, roughly 85% of them detected once, and 5% to 8% sits in the top ten. The source material was PBMCs or T cells enriched from blood (not recorded which). These receptors came from a man aged 40-50 years who had recovered from COVID-19.

CDR3 protein: CASSLTGTGYEQYF. The DNA of the CDR3 is TGTGCCAGCAGTTTAACCGGGACAGGATACGAGCAGTACTTC. The chain uses TRBV27 and TRBJ2-7; 8 bases are shared with TRBD1. The junction had 4 bases not matched to a gene; V was cut back by 2 bases and J by 4 bases. This CDR3 contains 14 residues. Germline-derived CDR1 and CDR2 are MNHEY and SMNVEV (reference sequence).

The CDR3 DNA sequence: TGTGCCACCAGCAGGACAGGTGCCTCCTACGAGCAGTACTTC. Amino acid sequence: CATSRTGASYEQYF. V usage is TRBV15 and J usage is TRBJ2-7; possible D gene TRBD1, 6 bases. Germline CDR1 and CDR2: LNHNV and YYDKDF (reference sequence). The V end lost 3 bases, the J end lost 0 bases, and 9 bases lay between the germline ends. The CDR3 has 14 residues.

This clone was seen once. V and J are TRBV6-5 and TRBJ1-5; maybe TRBD1 (6 bases). Germline V CDR1 and CDR2: MNHEY, SVGAGI. This CDR3 is 15 amino acids long. V was pared by 6 bases and J by 6 bases, with 18 bases between. As DNA, the CDR3 is TGTGCCAGCAGCAAATATACAGGGATGGGTCAGCCCCAGCATTTT. Protein: CASSKYTGMGQPQHF.

CDR3 region: CASSLDRGSEQFF. Written as DNA, the CDR3 is TGTGCCAGCAGTTTGGACAGGGGGAGTGAGCAGTTCTTC. The chain joins TRBV12-3 or TRBV12-4 to TRBJ2-1; 10 bases map to TRBD1. V lost 3 bases, J lost 9 bases, and 2 bases stayed unmatched. The CDR3 has 13 amino acids.

The chain carries TRBV2 and TRBJ2-3; D gene uncertain. Germline loops: CDR1 SNHLY, CDR2 FYNNEI. V dropped 6 bases and J dropped 5 bases, with 12 bases sitting between them. The CDR3 is 13 residues long. Here the CDR3 DNA reads TGTGCCAGCAGCCCCCCTGTTGTAGATACGCAGTATTTT. This codes for CASSPPVVDTQYF. Together with reference TRBV2 and TRBJ2-3, the CDR3 gives the full variable domain: EPEVTQTPSHQVTQMGQEVILRCVPISNHLYFYWYRQILGQKVEFLVSFYNNEISEKSEIFDDQFSVERPDGSNFTLKIRSTKLEDSAMYFCASSPPVVDTQYFGPGTRLTVL.

To note about this clone: This clone may be a read error of a much larger clone one base away. V and J are TRBV7-3 and TRBJ1-1; 7 nucleotides agree with TRBD1. CDR3 size: 13 residues. Germline loops: CDR1 SGHTA, CDR2 FQGTGA. The V gene end was trimmed by 5 bases and the J gene end by 1 base; junction bases not matched to a gene: 1. DNA for the CDR3: TGTGCCAGCAGCCAGGGGGGGAACACTGAAGCTTTCTTT. This sequence encodes CASSQGGNTEAFF. The full variable domain, in which reference TRBV7-3 and TRBJ1-1 provide the parts outside the CDR3, is GAGVSQTPSNKVTEKGKYVELRCDPISGHTALYWYRQSLGQGPEFLIYFQGTGAADDSGLPNDRFFAVRPEGSVSTLKIQRTERGDSAVYLCASSQGGNTEAFFGQGTRLTVV.

The chain carries TRBV30 and TRBJ1-2; 9 bases are shared with TRBD1. Trimming at V came to 6 bases and at J to 4 bases, leaving 3 bases not matched to a gene. Germline CDR1 and CDR2: GTSNPN and SVGIG (reference sequence). This CDR3 contains 12 residues. Here the CDR3 DNA reads TGTGCCTGTATACAGGGGGCCTATGGCTACACCTTC. The encoded protein is CACIQGAYGYTF.

The chain recombines TRBV7-3 with TRBJ2-4, with 10 bases lining up with TRBD1. Germline V gene sequence: CDR1 SGHTA, CDR2 FQGTGA. Trimming removed 4 bases from V and 8 bases from J; junction bases left unmatched: 8. The CDR3 covers 15 residues. For the CDR3, the DNA is TGTGCCAGCAGCTCCGGCCCCGGGACAGGGGACATTCAGTACTTC. It codes for CASSSGPGTGDIQYF.

The chain is built from TRBV27 and TRBJ2-7, with 11 bases that match TRBD2. CDR3 length equals 14 residues. The ends lost 10 bases at V and 5 bases at J; junction bases unmatched: 10. Germline CDR1 is MNHEY and CDR2 is SMNVEV (reference sequence). The CDR3 protein is CATQLAGAQNEQYF. The CDR3, as DNA: TGTGCCACCCAACTAGCGGGGGCTCAGAACGAGCAGTACTTC.

The chain joins TRBV3-1 (or the pseudogene TRBV3-2) to TRBJ2-5; a weak D match, TRBD1 (5 bases). Germline loops: CDR1 LGHDT, CDR2 YNNKEL (reference sequence). There are 16 residues in the CDR3. The germline V and J ends were trimmed by 0 bases and 5 bases, with 16 bases remaining between them. CDR3 loop: CASSQDGQGIRETQYF. The CDR3 DNA sequence: TGTGCCAGCAGCCAAGACGGGCAGGGAATTCGGGAGACCCAGTACTTC.

There are a few counts of this clone. The chain carries TRBV2 and TRBJ2-7; 11 positions match TRBD2. Germline loops: CDR1 SNHLY, CDR2 FYNNEI. This CDR3 contains 15 residues. V trimming: 7 bases; J trimming: 4 bases; junction bases outside the gene matches: 9. The CDR3 sequence is CASKIFSGRVYEQYF. The CDR3 nucleotides are TGTGCCAGCAAAATATTTAGCGGGAGGGTTTACGAGCAGTACTTC.

The CDR3 loop reads CASQQGARTEAFF. The CDR3 nucleotides are TGTGCCAGCCAACAGGGGGCACGAACTGAAGCTTTCTTT. J is TRBJ1-1 and V is TRBV18; 9 bases agree with TRBD1. This CDR3 spans 13 amino acids. CDR1 is KGHSH, CDR2 LQKENI, per germline. V dropped 8 bases and J dropped 5; count of bases not matched to a gene: 6.

The V and J genes are TRBV19 and TRBJ1-2, with TRBD1 identical over 10 bases. The CDR3 is 16 amino acids. V dropped 5 bases and J dropped 1; count of bases not matched to a gene: 7. Germline assignment: CDR1 LNHDA and CDR2 SQIVND (reference sequence). This CDR3 reads CASSRRTGGYNYGYTF. The CDR3 region has the DNA TGTGCCAGTAGTCGTCGGACAGGGGGTTATAACTATGGCTACACCTTC.

CDR3 region: CASSMISGRGTEAFF. CDR3 DNA sequence: TGTGCCAGTAGTATGATCTCGGGGAGGGGCACTGAAGCTTTCTTT. This rearrangement joins TRBV19 to TRBJ1-1, with D maybe TRBD1 (5 bases). Trimming removed 3 bases from V and 4 bases from J, with 15 bases in between. This CDR3 comprises 15 residues. Germline loops: CDR1 LNHDA, CDR2 SQIVND (reference sequence).

The V gene is TRBV19, the J gene TRBJ2-3; no reliable D call. This CDR3 comprises 13 residues. The germline gives CDR1 LNHDA, CDR2 SQIVND (reference sequence). V shed 5 bases and J shed 3 bases, with 9 bases lying between them. The CDR3 DNA follows: TGTGCCAGTAGTTCCCAACTAACAGATACGCAGTATTTT. Translation gives CASSSQLTDTQYF.

The gene calls are TRBV5-1 and TRBJ2-6; 7 positions agree with TRBD1. After removal of 7 bases from V and 0 bases from J, the junction contained 19 bases not matched to a gene. The CDR3 is 20 amino acids. Looked up from germline, CDR1 is SGHRS and CDR2 is YFSETQ. The DNA of the CDR3 is TGCGCCAGCCGGGTAGGGACCTACGGGACAGAAAACTCTGGGGCCAACGTCCTGACTTTC. Its protein product is CASRVGTYGTENSGANVLTF.

CDR3 in DNA: TGTGCCAGCAGTTACACCGGACTAGCGGTCACAGATACGCAGTATTTT. Translating gives CASSYTGLAVTDTQYF. The chain links TRBV6-6 to TRBJ2-3; TRBD2 aligns across 10 bases. The CDR3 consists of 16 residues. Germline V CDR1 and CDR2: MNHNY, SVGAGI (reference sequence). The junction had 4 bases not matched to a gene; V was cut back by 2 bases and J by 2 bases.

The gene calls are TRBV12-3 or TRBV12-4 and TRBJ1-2; 9 nucleotides align to TRBD1. The CDR3 is 12 residues long. V lost 5 bases, J lost 8 bases, and 3 bases stayed unmatched. This CDR3 reads CASSRTGDGYTF. The CDR3 DNA reads as TGTGCCAGCAGTAGGACAGGGGACGGCTACACCTTC.

In its sample, this clone was seen once. The chain uses TRBV28 and TRBJ1-2, with TRBD1 matching 7 bases. The ends lost 7 bases at V and 6 bases at J; junction bases unmatched: 5. The V gene's germline CDR1 is MDHEN and CDR2 SYDVKM. The CDR3 spans 12 residues. The CDR3, as DNA: TGTGCCAGCATCAGGGGGTTTAATGGCTACACCTTC. Its protein is CASIRGFNGYTF.

The chain uses TRBV15 and TRBJ1-1; TRBD1 matches 7 bases. CDR1 and CDR2 (germline): LNHNV, YYDKDF (reference sequence). Losses at the gene ends were 0 bases for V and 0 bases for J; bases not matched to a gene: 4. This CDR3 comprises 16 residues. CDR3 sequence (DNA): TGTGCCACCAGCAGAGATCCAGGACAGGTGAACACTGAAGCTTTCTTT. Translated: CATSRDPGQVNTEAFF.

The DNA for the CDR3 is TGCGCCAGCAGCTTGGACGGGACAGGGTCGGAGGGGTACTTC. Amino acid sequence: CASSLDGTGSEGYF. The chain joins TRBV5-1 to TRBJ2-7; 9 nucleotides line up with TRBD1. Trimming at V came to 0 bases and at J to 12 bases, leaving 10 bases not matched to a gene. This CDR3 contains 14 residues. The germline CDR1 and CDR2 sequences are SGHRS and YFSETQ.

The chain is built from TRBV5-1 and TRBJ1-1; D ambiguous. Between the trimmed V and J ends, which lost 1 base and 1 base, there was a span of 14 bases. Germline V gene data show CDR1 as SGHRS and CDR2 as YFSETQ. The CDR3 covers 16 residues. The CDR3 loop is CASSLLSGSPNTEAFF. The CDR3 region has the DNA TGCGCCAGCAGCTTGTTGTCCGGGTCCCCGAACACTGAAGCTTTCTTT.

V and J are TRBV24-1 and TRBJ1-2, with unresolved D. The CDR3 is 14 residues long. Trimming took 0 bases from V and 4 from J, leaving 8 bases between them. The germline CDR1 and CDR2 sequences are KGHDR and SFDVKD. This CDR3 is CATSDLQSSYGYTF. The CDR3, as DNA: TGTGCCACCAGTGATTTGCAGTCCTCCTATGGCTACACCTTC.

The gene calls are TRBV28 and TRBJ2-7; weak D call: TRBD2 (6 bases). This CDR3 has 12 amino acids. Germline V CDR1 and CDR2: MDHEN, SYDVKM. Trimming took off 8 bases at V and 3 bases at J, with 11 bases between the two ends. The CDR3 DNA sequence: TGTGCCAGCTGGAGGGACCACTACGAGCAGTACTTC. It translates to CASWRDHYEQYF.